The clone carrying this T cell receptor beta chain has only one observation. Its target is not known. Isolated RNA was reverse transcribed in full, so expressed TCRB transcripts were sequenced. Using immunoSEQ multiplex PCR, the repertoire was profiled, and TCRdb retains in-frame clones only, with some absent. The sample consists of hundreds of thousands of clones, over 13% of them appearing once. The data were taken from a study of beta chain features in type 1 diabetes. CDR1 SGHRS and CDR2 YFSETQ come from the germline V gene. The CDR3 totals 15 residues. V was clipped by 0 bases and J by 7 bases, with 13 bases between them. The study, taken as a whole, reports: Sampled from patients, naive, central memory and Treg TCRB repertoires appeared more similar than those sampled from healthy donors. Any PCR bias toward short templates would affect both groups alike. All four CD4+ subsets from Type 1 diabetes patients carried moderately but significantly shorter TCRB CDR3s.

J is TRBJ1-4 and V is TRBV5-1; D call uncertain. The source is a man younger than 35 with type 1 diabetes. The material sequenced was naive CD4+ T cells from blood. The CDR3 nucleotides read TGCGCCAGCAGCTTGGATGGGGTTGTAGCTGAAAAACTGTTTTTT. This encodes CASSLDGVVAEKLFF.